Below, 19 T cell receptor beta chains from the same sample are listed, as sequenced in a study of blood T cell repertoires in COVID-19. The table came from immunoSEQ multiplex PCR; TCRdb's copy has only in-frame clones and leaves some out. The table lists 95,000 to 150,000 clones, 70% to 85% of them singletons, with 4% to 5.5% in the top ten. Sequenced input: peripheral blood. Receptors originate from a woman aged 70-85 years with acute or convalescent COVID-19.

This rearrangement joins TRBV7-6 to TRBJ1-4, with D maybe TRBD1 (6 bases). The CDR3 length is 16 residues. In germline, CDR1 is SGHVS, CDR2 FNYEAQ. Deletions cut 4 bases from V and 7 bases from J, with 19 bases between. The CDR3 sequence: CASSSSWRTVGEKLFF. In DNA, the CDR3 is TGTGCCAGCAGCTCAAGTTGGAGGACAGTCGGTGAAAAACTGTTTTTT.

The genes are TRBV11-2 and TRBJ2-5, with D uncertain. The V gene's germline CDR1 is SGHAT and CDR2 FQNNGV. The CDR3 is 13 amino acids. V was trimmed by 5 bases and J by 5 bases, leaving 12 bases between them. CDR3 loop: CASSPTTRETQYF. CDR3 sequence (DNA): TGTGCCAGCAGCCCAACGACTCGGGAGACCCAGTACTTC.

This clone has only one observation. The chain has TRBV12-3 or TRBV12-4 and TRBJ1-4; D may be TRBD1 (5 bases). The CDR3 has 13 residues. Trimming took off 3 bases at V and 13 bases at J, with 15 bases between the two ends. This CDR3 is CASSLGGVGSLFF. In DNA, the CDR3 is TGTGCCAGCAGTTTGGGGGGAGTGGGGTCACTGTTTTTT.

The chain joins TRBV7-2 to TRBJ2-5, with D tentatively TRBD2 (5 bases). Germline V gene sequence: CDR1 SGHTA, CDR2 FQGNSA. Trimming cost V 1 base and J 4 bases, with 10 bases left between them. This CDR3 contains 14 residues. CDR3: CASSLGTGLETQYF. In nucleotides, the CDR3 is TGTGCCAGCAGCTTAGGAACGGGGTTAGAGACCCAGTACTTC.

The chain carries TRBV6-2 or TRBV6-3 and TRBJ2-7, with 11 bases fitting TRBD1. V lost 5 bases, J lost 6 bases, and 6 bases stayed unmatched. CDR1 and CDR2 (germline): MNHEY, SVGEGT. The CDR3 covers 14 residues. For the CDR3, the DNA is TGTGCCAGCAGTACCGGGACAGGGGGGGCCGAGCAGTACTTC. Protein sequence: CASSTGTGGAEQYF.

The CDR3 sequence: CASSFPGGPTEQYF. As DNA, the CDR3 is TGTGCCAGCAGCTTCCCGGGGGGTCCTACCGAGCAGTACTTC. V and J are TRBV7-2 and TRBJ2-7; 7 nucleotides agree with TRBD2. The germline CDR1 and CDR2 sequences are SGHTA and FQGNSA. This CDR3 is 14 amino acids long. The ends lost 3 bases at V and 6 bases at J; junction bases unmatched: 8.

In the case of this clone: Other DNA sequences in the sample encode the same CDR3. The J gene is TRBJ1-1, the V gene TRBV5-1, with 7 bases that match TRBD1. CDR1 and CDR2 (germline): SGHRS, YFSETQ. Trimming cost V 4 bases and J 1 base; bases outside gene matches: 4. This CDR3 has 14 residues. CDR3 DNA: TGCGCCAGCAGCCCCGGACAGGAGAACACTGAAGCTTTCTTT. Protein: CASSPGQENTEAFF.

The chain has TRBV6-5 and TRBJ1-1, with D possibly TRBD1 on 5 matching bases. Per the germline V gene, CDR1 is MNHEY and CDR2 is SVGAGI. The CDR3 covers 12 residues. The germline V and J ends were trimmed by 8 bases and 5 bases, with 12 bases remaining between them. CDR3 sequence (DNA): TGTGCCAGCGGCGGGGGTAGGACTGAAGCTTTCTTT. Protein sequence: CASGGGRTEAFF.

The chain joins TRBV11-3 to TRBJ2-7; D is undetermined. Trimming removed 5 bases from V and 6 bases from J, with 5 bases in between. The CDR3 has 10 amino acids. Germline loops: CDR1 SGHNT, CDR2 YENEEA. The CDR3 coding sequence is TGTGCCAGCAGCCGTCCCGAGCAGTACGTC. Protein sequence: CASSRPEQYV.

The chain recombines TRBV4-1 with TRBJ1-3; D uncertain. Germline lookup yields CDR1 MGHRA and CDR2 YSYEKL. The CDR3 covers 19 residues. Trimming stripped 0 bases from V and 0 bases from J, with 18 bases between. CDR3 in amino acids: CASSQEEKLPTHSGNTIYF. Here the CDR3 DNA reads TGCGCCAGCAGCCAAGAAGAGAAGCTTCCTACTCACTCTGGAAACACCATATATTTT.

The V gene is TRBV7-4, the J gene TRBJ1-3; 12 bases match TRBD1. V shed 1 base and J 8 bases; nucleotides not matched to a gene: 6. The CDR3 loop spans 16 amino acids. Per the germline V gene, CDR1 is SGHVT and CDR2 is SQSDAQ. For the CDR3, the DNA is TGTGCCAGCAGCTTAGGCCGGGGACAGGGGGCGTACACCATATATTTT. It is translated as CASSLGRGQGAYTIYF.

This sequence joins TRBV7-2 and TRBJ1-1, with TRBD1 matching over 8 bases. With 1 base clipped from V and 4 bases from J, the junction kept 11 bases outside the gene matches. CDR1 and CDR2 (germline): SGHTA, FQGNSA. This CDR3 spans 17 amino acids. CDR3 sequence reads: CASSLVFQGAAATEAFF. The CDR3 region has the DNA TGTGCCAGCAGCTTAGTTTTTCAGGGGGCGGCCGCCACTGAAGCTTTCTTT.

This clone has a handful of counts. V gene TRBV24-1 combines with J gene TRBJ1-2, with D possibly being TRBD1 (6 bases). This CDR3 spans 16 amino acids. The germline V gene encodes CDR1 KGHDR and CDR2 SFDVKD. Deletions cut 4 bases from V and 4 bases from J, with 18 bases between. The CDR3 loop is CATSDRGTSGVYGYTF. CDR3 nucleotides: TGTGCCACCAGTGACCGCGGTACATCAGGGGTCTATGGCTACACCTTC.

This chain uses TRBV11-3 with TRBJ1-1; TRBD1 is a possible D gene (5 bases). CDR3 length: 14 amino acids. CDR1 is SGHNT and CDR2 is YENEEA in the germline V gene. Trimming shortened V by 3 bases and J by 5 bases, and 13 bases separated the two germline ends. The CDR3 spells CASSFQGGGTEAFF. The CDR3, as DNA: TGTGCCAGCAGCTTCCAGGGAGGAGGGACTGAAGCTTTCTTT.

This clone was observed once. The CDR3 sequence: CAWSEEGSYNSPLHF. The CDR3 nucleotides read TGTGCCTGGAGCGAGGAGGGCTCCTATAATTCACCCCTCCACTTT. The V call is TRBV30, the J call TRBJ1-6, with unresolved D. Germline CDR1 and CDR2: GTSNPN and SVGIG (reference sequence). The CDR3 is 15 residues long. Deletions cut 3 bases from V and 0 bases from J, with 9 bases between. Based on the CDR3 plus reference TRBV30 and TRBJ1-6, the full variable domain is SQTIHQWPATLVQPVGSPLSLECTVEGTSNPNLYWYRQAAGRGLQLLFYSVGIGQISSEVPQNLSASRPQDRQFILSSKKLLLSDSGFYLCAWSEEGSYNSPLHFGNGTRLTVT.

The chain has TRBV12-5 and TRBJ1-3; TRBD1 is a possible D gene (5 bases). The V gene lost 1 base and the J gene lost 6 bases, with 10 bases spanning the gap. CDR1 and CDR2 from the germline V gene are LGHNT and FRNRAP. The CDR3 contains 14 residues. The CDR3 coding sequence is TGTGCTAGTGGTTTGGGGATAGGGGTAAACACCATATATTTT. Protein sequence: CASGLGIGVNTIYF.

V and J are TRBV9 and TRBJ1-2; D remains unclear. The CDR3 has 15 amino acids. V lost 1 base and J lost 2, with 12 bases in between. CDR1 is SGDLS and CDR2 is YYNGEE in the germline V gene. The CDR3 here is CASSVSTEQNYGYTF. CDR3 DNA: TGTGCCAGCAGCGTAAGTACAGAACAGAACTATGGCTACACCTTC.

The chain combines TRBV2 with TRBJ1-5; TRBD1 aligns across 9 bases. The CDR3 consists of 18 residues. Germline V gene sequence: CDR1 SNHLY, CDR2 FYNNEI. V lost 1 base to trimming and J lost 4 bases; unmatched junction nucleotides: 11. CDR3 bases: TGTGCCAGCAGTGAAGGGGGCGGTAGGGACAGGGCGAATCAGCCCCAGCATTTT. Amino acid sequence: CASSEGGGRDRANQPQHF.

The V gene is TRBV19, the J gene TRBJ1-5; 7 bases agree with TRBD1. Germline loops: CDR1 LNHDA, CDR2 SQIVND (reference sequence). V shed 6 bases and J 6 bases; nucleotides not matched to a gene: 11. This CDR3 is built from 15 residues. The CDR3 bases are TGTGCCAGTAGCTCAGGGGGAGGTATAGGTCAGCCCCAGCATTTT. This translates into CASSSGGGIGQPQHF.